Listed below are T cell receptor beta chains from one sample, sequenced in a study of cytomegalovirus exposure and HLA in healthy donors. Repertoires were generated with immunoSEQ multiplex PCR, while TCRdb's copy carries only in-frame clones and drops some. The table shows roughly 110,000 clones, with roughly 80% occurring only once. Sequenced sample: PBMCs. The receptors come from a man aged 55 to 70 in good health and CMV-seronegative. Each CDR3 is given with its conserved first and last residue. The D gene is left open where the match is weak. Size is stated for part of the rows, as once, few or many counts, or as a class when the clone is expanded.

clone_size,v_call,d_call,j_call,cdr3_aa,cdr3_nt
-,TRBV28,TRBD1,TRBJ1-2,CASRLIPWGQNYGYTF,TGTGCCAGCAGATTAATTCCCTGGGGACAGAACTATGGCTACACCTTC
few,TRBV4-2,-,TRBJ1-6,CASPRSSQGPHSPLHF,TGTGCCAGCCCTCGATCATCCCAGGGGCCCCATTCACCCCTCCACTTT
-,TRBV6-6,-,TRBJ1-1,CASNDRLNTEAFF,TGTGCCAGCAATGACAGATTGAACACTGAAGCTTTCTTT
-,TRBV7-3,TRBD2,TRBJ2-3,CASSSGLAGGSTDTQYF,TGTGCCAGCAGCTCTGGACTAGCGGGGGGTTCTACAGATACGCAGTATTTT
-,TRBV19,TRBD1,TRBJ2-2,CASRGQGNTGELFF,TGTGCCAGTAGGGGACAGGGTAACACCGGGGAGCTGTTTTTT
-,TRBV4-1,TRBD2,TRBJ2-2,CASSQGLAGGPYTGELFF,TGCGCCAGCAGCCAAGGACTAGCGGGGGGTCCTTACACCGGGGAGCTGTTTTTT
once,TRBV7-3,TRBD2,TRBJ2-3,CASSLAGSGGAVDTQYF,TGTGCCAGCAGCTTAGCGGGTAGCGGGGGGGCGGTAGATACGCAGTATTTT
-,TRBV29-1,-,TRBJ1-4,CSVGVTTNEKLFF,TGCAGCGTTGGAGTTACCACTAATGAAAAACTGTTTTTT
few,TRBV2,-,TRBJ2-7,CASSAQGSEQYF,TGTGCCAGCAGTGCGCAGGGATCTGAGCAGTACTTC
few,TRBV5-4,TRBD2,TRBJ2-7,CASSFQRGPYEQYF,TGTGCCAGCAGCTTTCAGCGGGGGCCGTACGAGCAGTACTTC
-,TRBV5-4,-,TRBJ1-1,CASSSFRGSRGEAFF,TGTGCCAGCAGCTCTTTTCGGGGTTCCCGAGGTGAAGCTTTCTTT
-,TRBV5-4,TRBD2,TRBJ2-2,CASSFDSLAGGTGELFF,TGTGCCAGCAGCTTCGACTCGCTAGCGGGGGGAACCGGGGAGCTGTTTTTT
-,TRBV5-1,TRBD1,TRBJ2-2,CASSFDRVSGELFF,TGCGCCAGCAGCTTTGACAGGGTCAGCGGGGAGCTGTTTTTT
-,TRBV7-2,-,TRBJ2-3,CASSRIRGTTDTQYF,TGTGCCAGCAGCCGAATCAGGGGAACCACAGATACGCAGTATTTT
few,TRBV6-5,TRBD1,TRBJ1-5,CASSSGTAHQPQHF,TGTGCCAGCAGTTCCGGGACAGCTCATCAGCCCCAGCATTTT
-,TRBV6-6,TRBD1,TRBJ1-4,CAIGQGLVNEKLFF,TGTGCCATTGGACAGGGCCTCGTTAATGAAAAACTGTTTTTT
-,TRBV7-8,-,TRBJ2-5,CASSSTTPQSASQETQYF,TGTGCCAGCAGCTCCACAACGCCCCAAAGCGCTTCTCAAGAGACCCAGTACTTC
-,TRBV5-1,-,TRBJ2-3,CASSLGAGDRQDTQYF,TGCGCCAGCAGCTTAGGGGCAGGGGATCGACAAGATACGCAGTATTTT
-,TRBV30,-,TRBJ2-1,CAWTTGSDEQFF,TGTGCCTGGACTACAGGGTCGGATGAGCAGTTCTTC
-,TRBV5-1,-,TRBJ1-1,CASSWDIANTEAFF,TGCGCCAGCAGCTGGGACATTGCGAACACTGAAGCTTTCTTT
-,TRBV28,TRBD2,TRBJ2-7,CASSFERGALSYEQYF,TGTGCCAGCAGTTTTGAGCGGGGAGCCCTCTCCTACGAGCAGTACTTC
-,TRBV6-4,-,TRBJ1-2,CASSAQGYGYTF,TGTGCCAGCAGTGCACAGGGATATGGCTACACCTTC
few,TRBV4-1,-,TRBJ2-2,CASSQERGTGELFF,TGCGCCAGCAGCCAAGAAAGGGGCACCGGGGAGCTGTTTTTT
few,TRBV9,-,TRBJ1-3,CASSSGLALSGNTIYF,TGTGCCAGCAGCTCGGGACTCGCACTCTCTGGAAACACCATATATTTT
-,TRBV18,-,TRBJ2-5,CASSPAPQEEVRETQYF,TGTGCCAGCTCTCCAGCACCGCAAGAAGAAGTTAGAGAGACCCAGTACTTC
-,TRBV28,-,TRBJ1-2,CASSPLSGDRGYTF,TGTGCCAGCAGTCCGCTCTCAGGGGACCGGGGCTACACCTTC
-,TRBV7-2,-,TRBJ1-5,CASSLVSGSNQPQHF,TGTGCCAGCAGCTTAGTGTCCGGGAGCAATCAGCCCCAGCATTTT
-,TRBV28,-,TRBJ1-1,CASSPGGTRNTEAFF,TGTGCCAGCAGCCCAGGAGGAACTAGGAACACTGAAGCTTTCTTT
-,TRBV11-3,TRBD2,TRBJ2-3,CASSFLPGGTDTQYF,TGTGCCAGCAGCTTCCTCCCGGGGGGGACAGATACGCAGTATTTT
-,TRBV11-2,-,TRBJ1-1,CASSPGLEVTEAFF,TGTGCCAGCAGCCCAGGACTAGAAGTCACTGAAGCTTTCTTT
-,TRBV4-3,-,TRBJ1-2,CASSQDSRTPYGYTF,TGCGCCAGCAGCCAAGATTCCAGGACTCCTTATGGCTACACCTTC
-,TRBV4-2,TRBD2,TRBJ2-1,CASSQVVSGGNNEQFF,TGTGCCAGCAGCCAAGTCGTTAGCGGGGGAAACAATGAGCAGTTCTTC
-,TRBV5-4,TRBD1,TRBJ2-1,CASSLLGQGASYNEQFF,TGTGCCAGCAGCCTCTTAGGACAGGGGGCCTCCTACAATGAGCAGTTCTTC
-,TRBV27,TRBD2,TRBJ2-1,CASSRSGGTYNEQFF,TGTGCCAGCAGTCGAAGCGGGGGGACCTACAATGAGCAGTTCTTC
-,TRBV6-6,-,TRBJ1-5,CASSYGGTGNQPQHF,TGTGCCAGCAGTTACGGGGGGACGGGCAATCAGCCCCAGCATTTT
-,TRBV30,-,TRBJ1-5,CAWSVQGDQPQHF,TGTGCCTGGAGTGTACAAGGGGATCAGCCCCAGCATTTT
-,TRBV7-2,TRBD1,TRBJ1-2,CASSSNGQGASGYTF,TGTGCCAGCAGCTCTAACGGACAGGGGGCCTCTGGCTACACCTTC
-,TRBV4-3,TRBD2,TRBJ2-5,CASSRGLAGIETQYF,TGCGCCAGCAGCCGTGGACTAGCGGGGATTGAGACCCAGTACTTC
-,TRBV6-5,TRBD1,TRBJ1-1,CASSRRQGNTEAFF,TGTGCCAGCAGCCGCCGACAGGGGAACACTGAAGCTTTCTTT
-,TRBV7-2,-,TRBJ1-1,CASSFYGSRTEAFF,TGTGCCAGCAGCTTTTATGGGAGTCGCACTGAAGCTTTCTTT